This TCR beta chain came from a study of beta chain features in type 1 diabetes. Details on this clone: Its antigen is unidentified.

One heparinised blood draw, averaging roughly 120 mL, came from each donor. Trimming removed 6 bases at V and 1 base at J, with 15 bases between. The CDR3 consists of 15 residues. Germline V gene lookup returns CDR1 SGHDN and CDR2 FVKESK. The study's findings and limits: For Type 1 diabetes patients, all four CD4+ subsets carried TCRB CDR3s that were moderately but significantly shorter.

Sequenced material consisted of expressed TCRB transcripts (all of the isolated RNA was reverse transcribed). Sequenced naive, central memory and regulatory T cell samples produced an average of roughly 3.5 million reads. Sequencing was performed with immunoSEQ multiplex PCR; in TCRdb, only in-frame clones are kept and a portion is missing. The sample lists 250,000 to 400,000 clones, about 14% occurring once. Material for sequencing was central memory CD4+ T cells from blood. V is TRBV14 and J is TRBJ1-1; perhaps TRBD1 as D (6 bases). The source is a man in his thirties or forties in good health. CDR3 bases: TGTGCCAGCAGTCAATTAACAGGGAGGAACACTGAAGCTTTCTTT. Amino acids: CASSQLTGRNTEAFF.